This is a list of T cell receptor beta chains from one sample in a study of CD8+CD57+ T cells in acquired aplastic anemia. A single record per CDR3 protein comes from TCRdb applying MiXCR to the reads. The sample has approximately 270,000 distinct CDR3 sequences; roughly half are singletons. Input material: sorted CD4+, CD8+, or CD8+CD57+ T cells (not recorded which) from PBMCs. The receptors come from a human donor with severe aplastic anemia or a healthy control (not recorded which). Each CDR3 is given with its conserved first and last residue. D genes are given only for firm matches. The size field is filled for only some rows; it gives once, few, many or a size class.

J gene | clone size | V gene | D gene | CDR3 DNA | CDR3 protein
TRBJ1-1 | - | TRBV29-1 | - | TGCAGCGTTGTGGCAGGGTACGGGGACACTGAAGCTTTCTTT | CSVVAGYGDTEAFF
TRBJ2-1 | - | TRBV20-1 | - | TGCAGTGCTAGAGCCCGGGACTTCTACAATGAGCAGTTCTTC | CSARARDFYNEQFF
TRBJ2-3 | many | TRBV27 | - | TGTGCCAGCAGGCGAACGACAGGAGATACGCAGTATTTT | CASRRTTGDTQYF
TRBJ1-6 | many | TRBV6-6 | - | TGTGCCAGCAGTCTTACTAATCGCGGGGCACAGGGTTCCCCCCTCCACTTT | CASSLTNRGAQGSPLHF
TRBJ2-7 | - | TRBV14 | TRBD1 | TGTGCCAGCAGCTCAACTGGACAGGGGGACTACGAGCAGTACTTC | CASSSTGQGDYEQYF
TRBJ1-2 | - | TRBV5-1 | TRBD1 | TGCGCCAGCAGCTTGGATGGAGGGACAGGGGGCGTCTCTGGCTACACCTTC | CASSLDGGTGGVSGYTF
TRBJ2-3 | - | TRBV20-1 | TRBD2 | TGCAGTGCTAGAGCACTAGCGGGGGCGTACACAGATACGCAGTATTTT | CSARALAGAYTDTQYF
TRBJ1-5 | - | TRBV2 | - | TGTGCCAGCAGCTCCGGGGTTACGTATCAGCCCCAGCATTTT | CASSSGVTYQPQHF
TRBJ2-5 | few | TRBV7-6 | - | TGTGCCAGCAGCTTAGGTACAGTTCAAGAGACCCAGTACTTC | CASSLGTVQETQYF
TRBJ1-5 | many | TRBV18 | - | TGTGCCAGCTCACCCGCACAGGGTGGTCAGCCCCAGCATTTT | CASSPAQGGQPQHF
TRBJ1-1 | - | TRBV2 | - | TGTGCCAGCAGTTCACCCTCCGGACGGGGCGTGGACACTGAAGCTTTCTTT | CASSSPSGRGVDTEAFF
TRBJ1-1 | many | TRBV6-6 | - | TGTGCCAGCATCTACCCCGGCGGTAACACTGAAGCTTTCTTT | CASIYPGGNTEAFF
TRBJ2-1 | - | TRBV7-2 | - | TGTGCCAGCAGCCCTCAGGGGGAGGATGAGCAGTTCTTC | CASSPQGEDEQFF
TRBJ2-3 | - | TRBV5-1 | TRBD2 | TGCGCCAGCAGCAGGACTAGCGGGAGAATGGATACGCAGTATTTT | CASSRTSGRMDTQYF
TRBJ2-7 | many | TRBV19 | TRBD1 | TGTGCCAGTAGTGCCGACAGGGGGACCCCCTACGAGCAGTACTTC | CASSADRGTPYEQYF
TRBJ2-7 | - | TRBV10-3 | - | TGTGCCATCAGTGGGACAGACTACGAGCAGTACTTC | CAISGTDYEQYF